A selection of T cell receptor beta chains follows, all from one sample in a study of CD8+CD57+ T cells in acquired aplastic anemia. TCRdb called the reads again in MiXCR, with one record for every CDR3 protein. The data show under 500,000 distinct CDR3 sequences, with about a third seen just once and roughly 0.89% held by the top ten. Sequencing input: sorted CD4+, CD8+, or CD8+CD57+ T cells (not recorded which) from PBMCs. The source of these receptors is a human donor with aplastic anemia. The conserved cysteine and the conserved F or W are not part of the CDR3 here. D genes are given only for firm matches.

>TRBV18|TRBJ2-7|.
ASSPIRSDRSYEQY
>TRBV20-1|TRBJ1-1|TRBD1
SARTPRQGSTEAF
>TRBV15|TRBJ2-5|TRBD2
ATSRARGTSVGFGETQY
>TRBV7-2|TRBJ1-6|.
ASSLALRVSPLH
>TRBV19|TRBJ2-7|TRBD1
ASSRGQSYEQY
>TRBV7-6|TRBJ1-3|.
ASSLEPQNPGNAIY
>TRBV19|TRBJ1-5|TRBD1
ASSIVGQGSNQPQH
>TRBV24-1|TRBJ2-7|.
AGTTETYEQY
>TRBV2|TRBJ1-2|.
ASSVSPEYGYT
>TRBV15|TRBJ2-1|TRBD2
ATSRDVSLAGVSYNEQF
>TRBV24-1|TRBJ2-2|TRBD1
ATSHRGNTGELF
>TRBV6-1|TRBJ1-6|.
ASSEGFGQHNSPLH
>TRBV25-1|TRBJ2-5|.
ASGMMGETYQETQY
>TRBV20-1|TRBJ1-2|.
SATWRNEGYT
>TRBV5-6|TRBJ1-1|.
ASSLLNQAMNTEAF
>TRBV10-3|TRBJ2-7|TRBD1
AISDYDRASYEQY
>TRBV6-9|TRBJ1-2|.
ASSILRVVGYGYT
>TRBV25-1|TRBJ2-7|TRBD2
ASSLYSGAPHGQY
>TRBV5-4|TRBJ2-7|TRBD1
ASSSPGQVRNEQY
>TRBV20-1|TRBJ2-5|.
SARDSGWETQY